A single sample is the source of the 7 T cell receptor beta chains below, sequenced in a study of shared clonotypes between healthy human individuals. CD45RO negativity and positive selection for CCR7 defined naive CD8 cells, a population that excluded terminally differentiated effector memory CD45RA+ cells. Clones were read by immunoSEQ multiplex PCR, and TCRdb kept only the in-frame ones, dropping some. Altogether 1.5 million to 2.5 million clones are present, about 95% being singletons, with the ten largest covering 0.9% to 1.5%. Sequencing used naive CD8+ T cells sorted from blood. The receptors were sampled from a man younger than 30 in good health.

The rearrangement joins TRBV2 to TRBJ2-6; no firm D call. The V gene's germline CDR1 is SNHLY and CDR2 FYNNEI. The CDR3 is 14 amino acids. The germline V and J ends were trimmed by 3 bases and 3 bases, with 6 bases remaining between them. CDR3 sequence reads: CASSDSRGANVLTF. The DNA of the CDR3 is TGTGCCAGCAGTGATAGTCGTGGGGCCAACGTCCTGACTTTC.

The genes are TRBV7-9 and TRBJ2-7, with D unresolved. Trimming removed 2 bases from V and 6 bases from J, with 5 bases in between. This CDR3 region has 11 residues. CDR1 and CDR2 from the germline V gene are SEHNR and FQNEAQ (reference sequence). CDR3 amino acids: CASSLYLEQYF. In nucleotides, the CDR3 is TGTGCCAGCAGCTTATACCTCGAGCAGTACTTC.

Details on this clone: Within the sample, other DNA sequences also encode this same CDR3. The V gene is TRBV7-9, the J gene TRBJ1-1; D might be TRBD1 (6 bases). Germline CDR1 reads SEHNR; CDR2 reads FQNEAQ (reference sequence). CDR3 length equals 13 residues. V was cut by 5 bases and J by 4 bases, with 11 bases left in between. Here the CDR3 DNA reads TGTGCCAGCAGCCTCACAGGGAGCACTGAAGCTTTCTTT. This translates into CASSLTGSTEAFF. Filled out from reference TRBV7-9 and TRBJ1-1, the complete variable domain reads DTGVSQNPRHKITKRGQNVTFRCDPISEHNRLYWYRQTLGQGPEFLTYFQNEAQLEKSRLLSDRFSAERPKGSFSTLEIQRTEQGDSAMYLCASSLTGSTEAFFGQGTRLTVV.

V and J are TRBV27 and TRBJ2-1; D remains unclear. CDR3 length: 14 amino acids. CDR1 is MNHEY, CDR2 SMNVEV, per germline (reference sequence). Trimming took 4 bases from V and 7 from J, leaving 14 bases between them. CDR3 residues: CASSYPGLVNEQFF. The CDR3 bases are TGTGCCAGCAGTTATCCGGGCTTAGTTAATGAGCAGTTCTTC.

This clone was detected a few times. The chain uses TRBV10-1 and TRBJ2-7, with no clear D. Trimming cost V 6 bases and J 2 bases, with 14 bases left between them. Germline CDR1 reads WNHNN; CDR2 reads SYGVQD (reference sequence). The CDR3 is 14 amino acids. CDR3 nucleotides: TGCGCCAGCAGCCGTCGGACCCTACCCTACGAGCAGTACTTC. This gives the protein CASSRRTLPYEQYF.

The genes are TRBV5-6 and TRBJ2-5, with D unresolved. TRBJ2-7 explains the end of the DNA better; the J call may be wrong. The CDR3 totals 14 residues. Germline CDR1 reads SGHDT; CDR2 reads YYEEEE. The CDR3 region is CASSYLGSVDEQYF. The CDR3 DNA is TGTGCCAGCAGCTACCTGGGTAGTGTCGACGAGCAGTACTTC.

The chain recombines TRBV2 with TRBJ2-3; D not resolved. The CDR3 is 11 amino acids. V was trimmed by 7 bases and J by 7 bases, leaving 9 bases between them. The V gene's germline CDR1 is SNHLY and CDR2 FYNNEI. The CDR3 region is CASISGYTQYF. The CDR3 DNA follows: TGTGCCAGCATTAGTGGATATACGCAGTATTTT. The whole variable domain, filled in from reference TRBV2 and TRBJ2-3, reads EPEVTQTPSHQVTQMGQEVILRCVPISNHLYFYWYRQILGQKVEFLVSFYNNEISEKSEIFDDQFSVERPDGSNFTLKIRSTKLEDSAMYFCASISGYTQYFGPGTRLTVL.